This TCR beta chain was sequenced in a study of glioma-infiltrating T cells after dendritic cell vaccination. Per germline, CDR1 LNHNV and CDR2 YYDKDF (reference sequence). This CDR3 region has 15 residues. With 4 bases removed from V and 1 base from J, the gap between germline ends came to 13 bases. TCRdb keeps only in-frame clones here, not all; method: immunoSEQ multiplex PCR. The sample includes around 96,000 clones, 70% to 80% of them seen just once. The chain is built from TRBV15 and TRBJ1-1; weak D call: TRBD1 (5 bases). This material consisted of blood, taken before dendritic cell vaccination. This clonotype originated in a human donor with glioblastoma. The CDR3 DNA follows: TGTGCCACCAGCAACCCTGGAAGGGGGAACACTGAAGCTTTCTTT. Residues: CATSNPGRGNTEAFF.